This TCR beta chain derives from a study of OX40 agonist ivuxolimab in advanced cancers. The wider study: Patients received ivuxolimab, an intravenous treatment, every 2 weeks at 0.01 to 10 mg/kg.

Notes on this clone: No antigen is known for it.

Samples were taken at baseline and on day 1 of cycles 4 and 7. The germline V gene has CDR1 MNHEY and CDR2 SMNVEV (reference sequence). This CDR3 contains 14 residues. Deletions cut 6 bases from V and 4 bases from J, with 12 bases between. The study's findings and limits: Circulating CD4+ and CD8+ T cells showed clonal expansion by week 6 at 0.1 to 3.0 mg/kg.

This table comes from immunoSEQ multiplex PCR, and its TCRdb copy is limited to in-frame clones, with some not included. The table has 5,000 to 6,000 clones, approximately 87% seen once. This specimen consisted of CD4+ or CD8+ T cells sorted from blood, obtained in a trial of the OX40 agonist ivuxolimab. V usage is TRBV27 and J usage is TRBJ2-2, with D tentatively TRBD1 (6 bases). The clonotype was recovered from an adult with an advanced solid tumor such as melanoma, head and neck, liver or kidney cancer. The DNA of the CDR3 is TGTGCCAGCAGCTCTGCAGGGGTCACCGGGGAGCTGTTTTTT. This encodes CASSSAGVTGELFF.